The 25 T cell receptor beta chains given below trace back to one sample, sequenced in a study of cytomegalovirus exposure and HLA in healthy donors. It was with 60 Vbeta and 13 Jbeta primers that the PCR ran. Assay: immunoSEQ multiplex PCR; the TCRdb copy retains only in-frame clones and omits some. The data contain under 300,000 clones, roughly 70% of them singletons. What was sequenced was PBMCs. The receptor set was obtained from a female donor in good health and CMV-seronegative.

The chain couples TRBV27 to TRBJ1-2; D might be TRBD1 (6 bases). V was pared by 8 bases and J by 1 base, with 20 bases between. The CDR3 contains 16 residues. Germline CDR1 is MNHEY and CDR2 is SMNVEV (reference sequence). This CDR3 reads CASSYRQAGLNYGYTF. The CDR3 nucleotides are TGTGCCAGCTCATATCGACAGGCCGGGCTTAACTATGGCTACACCTTC.

The rearrangement joins TRBV15 to TRBJ1-1; D is unclear. This CDR3 has 13 residues. Per germline, CDR1 LNHNV and CDR2 YYDKDF (reference sequence). The ends were cut back, 1 base at V and 6 bases at J, with 9 bases in the middle. CDR3 DNA: TGTGCCACCAGCAGAGTTACTCTAGCTGAAGCTTTCTTT. It encodes CATSRVTLAEAFF.

The chain joins TRBV18 to TRBJ1-2; D may be TRBD1 (5 bases). Germline V lookup: CDR1 KGHSH, CDR2 LQKENI. Trimming stripped 3 bases from V and 6 bases from J, with 14 bases between. The CDR3 is 14 amino acids. DNA for the CDR3: TGTGCCAGCTCACCCCTCAGGCAGGGAAATGGCTACACCTTC. Translating it yields CASSPLRQGNGYTF.

This chain joins TRBV5-4 and TRBJ2-7; TRBD1 might be the D (5 bases). Germline assignment: CDR1 SGHNT and CDR2 YYREEE (reference sequence). The CDR3 extends over 12 amino acids. The V end was cut by 4 bases, the J end by 4 bases, with 9 bases between. The CDR3 nucleotides are TGTGCCAGCAGCGTAGGGGCATACGAGCAGTACTTC. Its protein product is CASSVGAYEQYF.

This chain connects TRBV29-1 to TRBJ2-7, with 8 bases fitting TRBD1. This CDR3 comprises 13 residues. Germline CDR1 SQVTM, CDR2 ANQGSEA. V lost 7 bases and J lost 1; bases outside the gene matches: 6. Written as DNA, the CDR3 is TGCAGCGCCAGGACAGGGAGGTCCTACGAGCAGTACTTC. Its translation: CSARTGRSYEQYF.

The gene calls are TRBV16 and TRBJ2-7; D is undetermined. This CDR3 contains 11 residues. The V end lost 4 bases, the J end lost 4 bases, and 5 bases lay between the germline ends. The germline CDR1 and CDR2 sequences are KGHSY and FQNENV. Written as DNA, the CDR3 is TGTGCCAGCAGCCCTATGTACGAGCAGTACTTC. It yields the protein CASSPMYEQYF.

The table lists this clone with a few counts. The chain has TRBV5-6 and TRBJ2-3; D is unclear. Germline lookup yields CDR1 SGHDT and CDR2 YYEEEE. This CDR3 comprises 15 residues. Trimming took off 0 bases at V and 0 bases at J, with 8 bases between the two ends. CDR3 bases: TGTGCCAGCAGCTTGGTGACACATAGCACAGATACGCAGTATTTT. Residues: CASSLVTHSTDTQYF.

This clone was found a few times. The chain is built from TRBV7-9 and TRBJ1-1, with TRBD1 as a possible D gene (5 bases). Germline V gene lookup returns CDR1 SEHNR and CDR2 FQNEAQ (reference sequence). The ends were cut back, 2 bases at V and 3 bases at J, with 10 bases in the middle. CDR3 length: 14 residues. The CDR3 DNA reads as TGTGCCAGCAGCTTAAAGGCAGGGTACACTGAAGCTTTCTTT. Translation gives CASSLKAGYTEAFF.

The rearrangement links TRBV6-5 to TRBJ2-1, with 8 bases matching TRBD1. V lost 0 bases and J lost 7; bases outside the gene matches: 5. The length of the CDR3 is 15 residues. Germline CDR1 reads MNHEY; CDR2 reads SVGAGI. DNA for the CDR3: TGTGCCAGCAGTTACTCCCAGGGGGCAAGGAATGAGCAGTTCTTC. This codes for CASSYSQGARNEQFF.

About this clone itself: Sequence at one end of the junction differs from germline and may be a read error. This chain's CDR3 is CSSSSPPQAGDYNEQFF. Written as DNA, the CDR3 is TGTTCCAGCAGCTCCCCCCCTCAAGCGGGGGACTACAATGAGCAGTTCTTC. The chain recombines TRBV7-9 with TRBJ2-1; the match to TRBD2 covers 8 bases. This CDR3 spans 17 amino acids. The germline gives CDR1 SEHNR, CDR2 FQNEAQ (reference sequence).

In its sample, this clone was seen a few times. The V and J genes are TRBV2 and TRBJ2-7; the match to TRBD2 covers 9 bases. Trimming took 4 bases from V and 4 from J; bases not matched to a gene: 5. Looked up from germline, CDR1 is SNHLY and CDR2 is FYNNEI. This CDR3 has 14 residues. CDR3 nucleotides: TGTGCCAGCAGTGCGGCTAGCGGGACTTACGAGCAGTACTTC. Its translation: CASSAASGTYEQYF.

This clone has only one observation. The V gene is TRBV15, the J gene TRBJ2-7; a weak D match, TRBD1 (6 bases). V gave up 0 bases and J gave up 0 bases, with 12 bases separating them. The CDR3 length is 16 residues. Germline assignment: CDR1 LNHNV and CDR2 YYDKDF (reference sequence). The CDR3 region is CATSRDLGQNSYEQYF. The CDR3 nucleotides read TGTGCCACCAGCAGAGATCTTGGACAGAACTCCTACGAGCAGTACTTC.

The rearrangement links TRBV5-1 to TRBJ2-2, with a weak D call TRBD1 (5 bases). Germline V gene data show CDR1 as SGHRS and CDR2 as YFSETQ. Trimming stripped 4 bases from V and 5 bases from J, with 15 bases between. The CDR3 is 15 residues long. For the CDR3, the DNA is TGCGCCAGCAGCCAAACAGGTCTGAGGACCGGGGAGCTGTTTTTT. Its protein is CASSQTGLRTGELFF.

V gene TRBV7-9 combines with J gene TRBJ1-1, with D maybe TRBD1 (5 bases). With 6 bases removed from V and 0 bases from J, the gap between germline ends came to 20 bases. Germline-derived CDR1 and CDR2 are SEHNR and FQNEAQ (reference sequence). The CDR3 has 17 amino acids. The CDR3 bases are TGTGCCAGCAGTTCCGACAGAGACAATATGCTGAACACTGAAGCTTTCTTT. Translated: CASSSDRDNMLNTEAFF.

The chain employs TRBV28 and TRBJ1-5; TRBD1 is a possible D gene (6 bases). Germline V gene data show CDR1 as MDHEN and CDR2 as SYDVKM. Trimming left V 3 bases short and J 6 bases short, with 15 bases between. The length of the CDR3 is 15 residues. CDR3 in DNA: TGTGCCAGCAGTTTTTATCCACAGGGTCTTCAGCCCCAGCATTTT. This gives the protein CASSFYPQGLQPQHF.

The DNA of the CDR3 is TGTGCCAGCAGGGACCCTACAGGGGTCGGCAACACCATATATTTT. Amino acid sequence: CASRDPTGVGNTIYF. The chain employs TRBV6-5 and TRBJ1-3; TRBD1 matches at 7 bases. V was clipped by 6 bases and J by 7 bases; unmatched bases: 12. This CDR3 region has 15 residues. CDR1 and CDR2 (germline): MNHEY, SVGAGI.

The chain recombines TRBV4-2 with TRBJ1-1, with D possibly being TRBD1 (6 bases). V was clipped by 7 bases and J by 3 bases, with 21 bases between them. CDR1 is LGHNA and CDR2 is YNFKEQ in the germline V gene. The length of the CDR3 is 16 residues. For the CDR3, the DNA is TGTGCCAGCACCGATGGGGGCGGGGGAGGGGACACTGAAGCTTTCTTT. Amino acids: CASTDGGGGGDTEAFF.

The chain links TRBV11-3 to TRBJ2-1, with TRBD2 matching 13 bases. Germline CDR1 is SGHNT and CDR2 is YENEEA. The CDR3 is made up of 18 amino acids. Germline trimming cut 1 base from V and 1 base from J; bases unmatched to any gene: 4. DNA for the CDR3: TGTGCCAGCAGCTTAGTCGGACTAGCGGGAGTATCCTACAATGAGCAGTTCTTC. This encodes CASSLVGLAGVSYNEQFF.

CDR3 region: CASSLDRTRRYF. The CDR3 region has the DNA TGCGCCAGCAGCCTGGATAGGACTAGACGGTACTTC. This chain connects TRBV5-1 to TRBJ2-7; TRBD2 agrees at 7 bases. The CDR3 contains 12 residues. The V gene end was trimmed by 4 bases and the J gene end by 12 bases; junction bases not matched to a gene: 10. The germline CDR1 and CDR2 sequences are SGHRS and YFSETQ.

The chain joins TRBV27 to TRBJ2-1; 8 bases match TRBD2. Trimming took 6 bases from V and 7 from J; bases not matched to a gene: 8. In germline, CDR1 is MNHEY, CDR2 SMNVEV (reference sequence). The length of the CDR3 is 14 residues. The CDR3 sequence: CASRTGTRGNEQFF. CDR3 bases: TGTGCCAGCAGAACAGGGACTAGAGGGAATGAGCAGTTCTTC.

The table lists this clone with a few counts. The V call is TRBV5-1, the J call TRBJ2-1, with D perhaps matching TRBD2 (9 bases). Trimming stripped 1 base from V and 5 bases from J, with 13 bases between. CDR3 length equals 15 residues. The germline V gene has CDR1 SGHRS and CDR2 YFSETQ. CDR3 DNA sequence: TGCGCCAGCAGCTTGCTAGCGGGACAGGACAATGAGCAGTTCTTC. It yields the protein CASSLLAGQDNEQFF.

The chain joins TRBV11-2 to TRBJ2-5; TRBD2 agrees at 10 bases. Judging by the DNA end, TRBJ2-7 fits better; the J call may be wrong. From germline, CDR1 is SGHAT and CDR2 FQNNGV. The CDR3 covers 15 residues. CDR3 sequence (DNA): TGTGCCAGCAGCTTAGCGGGACTAGCGTCTTCCGAGCAGTACTTC. Translated, it gives CASSLAGLASSEQYF.

The chain is built from TRBV6-5 and TRBJ2-1; 12 bases map to TRBD1. Trimming at V came to 4 bases and at J to 8 bases, leaving 3 bases not matched to a gene. CDR1 MNHEY and CDR2 SVGAGI come from the germline V gene. The CDR3 consists of 14 residues. CDR3 residues: CASSWGQGAYEQFF. For the CDR3, the DNA is TGTGCCAGCAGTTGGGGACAGGGGGCGTATGAGCAGTTCTTC.

V is TRBV5-1 and J is TRBJ2-1; TRBD2 agrees at 7 bases. The CDR3 is made up of 14 amino acids. The germline CDR1 and CDR2 sequences are SGHRS and YFSETQ. The ends lost 5 bases at V and 7 bases at J; junction bases unmatched: 9. CDR3 region: CASRTSTGPNEQFF. DNA for the CDR3: TGCGCCAGCAGGACTAGCACAGGACCAAATGAGCAGTTCTTC.

The table lists this clone with a few counts. Here the CDR3 DNA reads TGTGCCACTCGTCGGGATACGCAGTATTTT. It codes for CATRRDTQYF. The chain combines TRBV6-1 with TRBJ2-3; the D is unclear. Trimming took 10 bases from V and 6 from J, leaving 8 bases between them. CDR3 length: 10 amino acids. The germline CDR1 and CDR2 sequences are MNHNS and SASEGT.